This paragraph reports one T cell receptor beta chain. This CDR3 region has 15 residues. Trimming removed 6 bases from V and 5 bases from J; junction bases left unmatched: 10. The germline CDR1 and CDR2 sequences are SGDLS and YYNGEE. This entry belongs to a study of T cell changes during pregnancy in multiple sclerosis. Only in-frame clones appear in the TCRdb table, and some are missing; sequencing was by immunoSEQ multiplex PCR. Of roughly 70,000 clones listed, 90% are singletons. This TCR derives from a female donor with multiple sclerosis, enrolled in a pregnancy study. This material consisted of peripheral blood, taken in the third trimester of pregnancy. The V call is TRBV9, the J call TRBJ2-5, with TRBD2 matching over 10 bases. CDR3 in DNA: TGTGCCAGCAAACCGAGCGGGAGGGGAGGGGAGACCCAGTACTTC. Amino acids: CASKPSGRGGETQYF. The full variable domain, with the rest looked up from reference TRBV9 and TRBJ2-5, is DSGVTQTPKHLITATGQRVTLRCSPRSGDLSVYWYQQSLDQGLQFLIQYYNGEERAKGNILERFSAQQFPDLHSELNLSSLELGDSALYFCASKPSGRGGETQYFGPGTRLLVL.